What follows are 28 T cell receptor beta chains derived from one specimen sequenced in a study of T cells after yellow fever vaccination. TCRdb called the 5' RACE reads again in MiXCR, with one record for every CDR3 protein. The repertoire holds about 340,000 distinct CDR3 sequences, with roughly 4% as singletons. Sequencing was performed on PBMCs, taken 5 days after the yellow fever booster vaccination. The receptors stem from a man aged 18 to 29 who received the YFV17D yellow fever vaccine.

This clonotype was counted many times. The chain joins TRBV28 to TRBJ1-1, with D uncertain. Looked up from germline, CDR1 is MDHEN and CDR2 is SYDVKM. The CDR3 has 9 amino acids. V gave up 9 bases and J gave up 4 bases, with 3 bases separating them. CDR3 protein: CARGTEAFF. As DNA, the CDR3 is TGTGCCAGAGGCACTGAAGCTTTCTTT.

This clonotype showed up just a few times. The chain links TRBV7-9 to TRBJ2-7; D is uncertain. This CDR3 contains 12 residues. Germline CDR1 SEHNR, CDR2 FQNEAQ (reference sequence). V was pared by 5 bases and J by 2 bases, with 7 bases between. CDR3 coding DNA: TGTGCCAGCAGCCCCTTCCCCTACGAGCAGTACTTC. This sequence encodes CASSPFPYEQYF.

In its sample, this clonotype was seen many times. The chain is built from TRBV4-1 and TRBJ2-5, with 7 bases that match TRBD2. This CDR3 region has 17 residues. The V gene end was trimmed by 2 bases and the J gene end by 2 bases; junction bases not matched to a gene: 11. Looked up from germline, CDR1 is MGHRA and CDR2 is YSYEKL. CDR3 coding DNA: TGCGCCAGCAGCCAACCCGGCGGGGGATTGAGACAAGAGACCCAGTACTTC. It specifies CASSQPGGGLRQETQYF.

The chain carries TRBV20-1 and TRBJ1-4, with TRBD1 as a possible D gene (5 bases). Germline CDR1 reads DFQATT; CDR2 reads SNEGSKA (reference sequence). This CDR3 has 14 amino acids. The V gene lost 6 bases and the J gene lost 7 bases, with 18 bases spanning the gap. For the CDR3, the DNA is TGCAGTGCCCCTGATTGGGGGGATAGTGAAAAACTGTTTTTT. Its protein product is CSAPDWGDSEKLFF.

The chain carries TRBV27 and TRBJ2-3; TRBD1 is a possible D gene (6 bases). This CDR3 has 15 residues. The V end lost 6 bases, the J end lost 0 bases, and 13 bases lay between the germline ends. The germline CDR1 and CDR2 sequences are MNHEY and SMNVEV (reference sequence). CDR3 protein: CASSLWTASTDTQYF. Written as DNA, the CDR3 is TGTGCCAGCAGCCTCTGGACAGCGAGCACAGATACGCAGTATTTT.

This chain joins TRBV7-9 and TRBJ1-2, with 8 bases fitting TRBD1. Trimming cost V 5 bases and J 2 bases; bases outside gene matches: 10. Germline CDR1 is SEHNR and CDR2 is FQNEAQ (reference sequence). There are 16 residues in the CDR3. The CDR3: CASSAQGTGVNYGYTF. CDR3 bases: TGTGCCAGCAGCGCCCAAGGGACAGGAGTCAACTATGGCTACACCTTC.

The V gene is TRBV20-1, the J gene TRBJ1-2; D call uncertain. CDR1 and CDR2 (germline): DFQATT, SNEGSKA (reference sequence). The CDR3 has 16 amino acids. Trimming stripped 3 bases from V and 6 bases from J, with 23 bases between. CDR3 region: CSARGWSPQLRDGYTF. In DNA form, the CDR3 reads TGCAGTGCTAGGGGTTGGTCTCCTCAGCTTCGTGATGGCTACACCTTC.

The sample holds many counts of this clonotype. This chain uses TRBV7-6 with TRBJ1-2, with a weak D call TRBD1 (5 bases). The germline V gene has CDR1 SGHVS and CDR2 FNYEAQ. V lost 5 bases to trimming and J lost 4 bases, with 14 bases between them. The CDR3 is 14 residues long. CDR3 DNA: TGTGCCAGCAGCCCAAGGACAAGTAGCTATGGCTACACCTTC. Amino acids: CASSPRTSSYGYTF.

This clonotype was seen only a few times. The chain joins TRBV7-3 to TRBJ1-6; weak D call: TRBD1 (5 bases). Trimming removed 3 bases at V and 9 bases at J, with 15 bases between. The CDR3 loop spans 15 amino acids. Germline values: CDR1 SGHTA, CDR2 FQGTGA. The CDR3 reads CASSFAGGLRSPLHF. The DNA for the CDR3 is TGTGCCAGCAGCTTCGCCGGGGGACTACGTTCACCCCTCCACTTT.

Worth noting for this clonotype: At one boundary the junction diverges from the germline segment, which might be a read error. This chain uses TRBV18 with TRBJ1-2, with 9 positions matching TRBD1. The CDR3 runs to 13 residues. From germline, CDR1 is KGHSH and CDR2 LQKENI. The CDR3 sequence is CASSSWDRDGFTF. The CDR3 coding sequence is TGTGCCAGCTCATCATGGGACAGGGATGGCTTCACCTTC.

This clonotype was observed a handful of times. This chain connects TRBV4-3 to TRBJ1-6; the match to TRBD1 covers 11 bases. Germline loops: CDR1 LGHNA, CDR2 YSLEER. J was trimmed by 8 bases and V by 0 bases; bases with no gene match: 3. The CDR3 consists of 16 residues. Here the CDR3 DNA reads TGCGCCAGCAGCCAAGATCCGGGACAGGGGGATTCACCCCTCCACTTT. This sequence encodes CASSQDPGQGDSPLHF.

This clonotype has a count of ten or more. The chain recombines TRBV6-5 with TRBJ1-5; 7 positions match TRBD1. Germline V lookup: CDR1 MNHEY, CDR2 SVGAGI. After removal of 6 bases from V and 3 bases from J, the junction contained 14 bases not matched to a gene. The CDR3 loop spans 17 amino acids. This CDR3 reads CASRRDRESWYNQPQHF. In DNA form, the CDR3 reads TGTGCCAGCAGGCGAGACAGGGAGTCATGGTACAATCAGCCCCAGCATTTT.

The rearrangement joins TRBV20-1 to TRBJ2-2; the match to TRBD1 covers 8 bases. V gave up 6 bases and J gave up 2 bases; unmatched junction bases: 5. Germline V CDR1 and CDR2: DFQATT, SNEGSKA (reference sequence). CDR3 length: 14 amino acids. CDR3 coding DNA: TGCAGTGCCAGACAGGGGTCCAACACCGGGGAGCTGTTTTTT. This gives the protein CSARQGSNTGELFF.

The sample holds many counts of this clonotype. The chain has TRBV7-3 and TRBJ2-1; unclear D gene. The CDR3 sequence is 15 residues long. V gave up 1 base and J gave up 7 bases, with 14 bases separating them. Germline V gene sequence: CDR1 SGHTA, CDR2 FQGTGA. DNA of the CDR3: TGTGCCAGCAGCTTAAATGTCGGTCAGTTGAATGAGCAGTTCTTC. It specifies CASSLNVGQLNEQFF.

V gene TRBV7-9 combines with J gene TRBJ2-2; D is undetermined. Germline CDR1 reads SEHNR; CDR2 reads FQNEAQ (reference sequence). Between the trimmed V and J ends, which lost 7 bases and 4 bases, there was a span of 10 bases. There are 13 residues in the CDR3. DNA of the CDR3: TGTGCCAGCATGGGTCTGGCCACCGGGGAGCTGTTTTTT. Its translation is CASMGLATGELFF. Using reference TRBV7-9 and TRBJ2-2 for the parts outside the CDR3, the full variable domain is DTGVSQNPRHKITKRGQNVTFRCDPISEHNRLYWYRQTLGQGPEFLTYFQNEAQLEKSRLLSDRFSAERPKGSFSTLEIQRTEQGDSAMYLCASMGLATGELFFGEGSRLTVL.

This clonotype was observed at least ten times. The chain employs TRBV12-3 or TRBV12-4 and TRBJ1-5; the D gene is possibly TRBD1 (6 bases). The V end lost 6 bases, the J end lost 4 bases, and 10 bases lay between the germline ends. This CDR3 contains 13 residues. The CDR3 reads CASSRRGNQPQHF. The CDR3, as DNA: TGTGCCAGCAGCCGAAGGGGGAATCAGCCCCAGCATTTT.

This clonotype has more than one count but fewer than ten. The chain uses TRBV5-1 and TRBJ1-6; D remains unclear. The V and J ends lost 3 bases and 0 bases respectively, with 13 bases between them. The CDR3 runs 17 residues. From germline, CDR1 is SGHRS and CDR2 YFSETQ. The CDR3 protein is CASSSPAGSSYNSPLHF. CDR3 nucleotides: TGCGCCAGCAGCTCACCGGCGGGGAGCTCCTATAATTCACCCCTCCACTTT.

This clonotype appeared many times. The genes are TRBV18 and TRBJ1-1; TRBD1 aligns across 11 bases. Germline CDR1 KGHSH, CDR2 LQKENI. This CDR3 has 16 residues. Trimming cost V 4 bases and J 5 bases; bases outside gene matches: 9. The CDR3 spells CASSLRGQGDPTEAFF. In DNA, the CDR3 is TGTGCCAGCTCACTACGGGGACAGGGGGATCCGACTGAAGCTTTCTTT.

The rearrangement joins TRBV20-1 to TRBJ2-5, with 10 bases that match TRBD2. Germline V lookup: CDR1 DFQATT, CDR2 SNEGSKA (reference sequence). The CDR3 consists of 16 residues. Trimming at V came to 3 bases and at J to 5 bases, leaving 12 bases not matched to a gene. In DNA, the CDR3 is TGCAGTGCTAGCCTCCTCACACTAGCGGGGAAGGAGACCCAGTACTTC. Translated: CSASLLTLAGKETQYF.

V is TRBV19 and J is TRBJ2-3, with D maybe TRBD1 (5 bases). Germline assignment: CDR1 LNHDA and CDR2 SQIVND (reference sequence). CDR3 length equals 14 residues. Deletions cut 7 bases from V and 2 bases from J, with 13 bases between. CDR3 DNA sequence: TGTGCCAGTACCCAGGACACCTACACAGATACGCAGTATTTT. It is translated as CASTQDTYTDTQYF.

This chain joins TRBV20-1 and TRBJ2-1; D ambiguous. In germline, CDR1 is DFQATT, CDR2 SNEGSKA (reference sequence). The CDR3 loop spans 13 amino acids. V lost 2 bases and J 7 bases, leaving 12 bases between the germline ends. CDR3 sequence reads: CSARKGTRNEQFF. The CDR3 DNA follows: TGCAGTGCTAGAAAGGGAACGAGAAATGAGCAGTTCTTC.

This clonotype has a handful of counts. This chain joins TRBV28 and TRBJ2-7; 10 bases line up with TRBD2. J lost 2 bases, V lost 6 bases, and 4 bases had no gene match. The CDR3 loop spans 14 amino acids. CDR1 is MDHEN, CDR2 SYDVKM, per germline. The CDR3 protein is CASSVSGGAYEQYV. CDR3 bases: TGTGCCAGCAGCGTGAGCGGGGGGGCCTACGAGCAGTACGTC.

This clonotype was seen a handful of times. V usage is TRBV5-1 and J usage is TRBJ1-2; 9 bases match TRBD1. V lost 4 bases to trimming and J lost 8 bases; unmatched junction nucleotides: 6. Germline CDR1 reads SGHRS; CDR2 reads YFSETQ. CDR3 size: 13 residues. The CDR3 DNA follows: TGCGCCAGCAGCCTCGACAGGGGGGAAGGCTACACCTTC. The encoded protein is CASSLDRGEGYTF.

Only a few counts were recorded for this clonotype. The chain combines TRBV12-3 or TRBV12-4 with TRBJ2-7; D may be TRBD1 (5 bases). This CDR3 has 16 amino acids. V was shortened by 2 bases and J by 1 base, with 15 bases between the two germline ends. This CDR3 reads CASSLNARRESYEQYV. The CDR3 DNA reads TGTGCCAGCAGTTTAAACGCGCGCAGGGAATCCTACGAGCAGTACGTC.

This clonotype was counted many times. The CDR3 nucleotides read TGCGCCAGCAGCCCAACACCGGGACACCCTGGCACAGATACGCAGTATTTT. Protein product: CASSPTPGHPGTDTQYF. V gene TRBV5-1 combines with J gene TRBJ2-3; D might be TRBD1 (6 bases). Germline CDR1 and CDR2: SGHRS and YFSETQ. Between the trimmed V and J ends, which lost 4 bases and 1 base, there was a span of 19 bases. This CDR3 is 17 amino acids long.

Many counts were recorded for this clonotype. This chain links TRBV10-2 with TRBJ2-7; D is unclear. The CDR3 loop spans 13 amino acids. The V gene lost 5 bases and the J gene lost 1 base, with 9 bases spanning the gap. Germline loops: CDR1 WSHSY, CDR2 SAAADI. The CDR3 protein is CASSRDPSYEQYV. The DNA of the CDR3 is TGCGCCAGCAGTCGCGACCCATCCTACGAGCAGTACGTC.

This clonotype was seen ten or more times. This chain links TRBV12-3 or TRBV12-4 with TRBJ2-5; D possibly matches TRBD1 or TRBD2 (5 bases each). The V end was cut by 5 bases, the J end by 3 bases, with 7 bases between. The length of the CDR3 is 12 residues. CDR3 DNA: TGTGCCAGCAGTCGGGACGAAGAGACCCAGTACTTC. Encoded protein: CASSRDEETQYF.

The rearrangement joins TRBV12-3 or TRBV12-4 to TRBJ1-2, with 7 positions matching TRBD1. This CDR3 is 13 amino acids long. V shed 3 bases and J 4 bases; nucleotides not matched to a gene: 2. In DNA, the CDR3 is TGTGCCAGCAGTTTTGGGACAGTCTATGGCTACACCTTC. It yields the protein CASSFGTVYGYTF.